The rows below give T cell receptor beta chains drawn from one sample of a study of molecular identifiers for immune sequencing clone quantification. MiXCR, applied by TCRdb to the PCR reads, yields one record per CDR3 protein. The sample consists of about 510,000 distinct CDR3 sequences, less than 30% of them appearing once. Sequenced sample: naive CD8+ T cells from blood, with Jurkat cell RNA spiked in. The receptor source for this set is a human donor in good health. Some libraries in this study had Jurkat cell RNA spiked in. Both conserved end residues are trimmed from each CDR3. A D gene is named only where the DNA matches it firmly. Not all rows give a size; the values are once, few, many and, for expanded clones, a class.

TRBJ1-5,TRBD1,.,TRBV28,ASSPRGSNQPQH
TRBJ1-5,.,few,TRBV20-1,SARDRGAGQPQH
TRBJ1-5,.,many,TRBV27,ASSLVGLNSNQPQH
TRBJ1-1,TRBD1,many,TRBV29-1,SGQTGVEAF
TRBJ2-2,TRBD2,few,TRBV9,ASSARLAGRTGELF
TRBJ2-1,.,.,TRBV10-3,AISESPGQEDNEQF
TRBJ2-7,.,once,TRBV20-1,SAANCRESYEQY
TRBJ1-4,.,.,TRBV6-5,ASSYRGLREKLF
TRBJ2-7,.,many,TRBV6-5,ASSYFRGYEQY
TRBJ1-5,.,.,TRBV27,ASSLNGQNQPQP
TRBJ1-5,.,few,TRBV19,ASTLQVRDSNQPQH
TRBJ2-7,TRBD1,few,TRBV27,ATRTGISYEQY
TRBJ1-1,.,.,TRBV24-1,ATSDWSNTEAF
TRBJ2-7,TRBD2,.,TRBV27,AGSPPMRETYEQY
TRBJ2-5,.,.,TRBV7-3,ASSLWGGQTQY
TRBJ2-7,TRBD2,few,TRBV2,ASSETWASGSLVYEQY
TRBJ1-3,TRBD1,few,TRBV28,ASSEDRGQLNTIY
TRBJ2-2,TRBD2,few,TRBV7-6,ASSFGLLAGYVANTGELF
TRBJ2-5,.,few,TRBV19,ASSMAGEETQY
TRBJ2-2,.,.,TRBV25-1,ASSSAGTGELF
TRBJ1-4,.,many,TRBV6-5,AIARDTSEKLF
TRBJ2-5,.,few,TRBV7-9,ASSPSASRVETQY
TRBJ2-7,.,.,TRBV11-2,ASSGRPPYEQY
TRBJ2-7,TRBD1,many,TRBV4-3,ASSQPRDRGAEQY
TRBJ2-5,.,many,TRBV19,ASSIDDFQETQY
TRBJ2-1,.,.,TRBV12-3/TRBV12-4,ASSSILAWGARNEQF
TRBJ1-1,TRBD1,.,TRBV10-1,ASSESPQAGGAGTEAF
TRBJ2-7,TRBD2,many,TRBV6-6,ASQTPRGSVGGYEQY
TRBJ1-5,.,.,TRBV5-8,ASSLDLAGGYNQPQH
TRBJ1-6,.,many,TRBV12-3/TRBV12-4,ASTPGPPDSPLH
TRBJ2-5,.,.,TRBV6-2/TRBV6-3,ASSYSWANQETQY
TRBJ2-7,.,.,TRBV7-9,ASSDTGTPYEQY
TRBJ1-1,.,many,TRBV28,ASSSRGDNTEAF
TRBJ2-1,.,few,TRBV2,ATDLTSGLENEQF
TRBJ2-7,TRBD1,few,TRBV12-3/TRBV12-4,ASSSVGTGGHEQY
TRBJ2-3,.,.,TRBV15,ATSRDLDSTDTQY
TRBJ1-1,.,.,TRBV7-9,ASSIGGATEAF
TRBJ2-6,TRBD2,few,TRBV7-2,ASSLEEGLAGPGGHSGANVLT
TRBJ1-1,.,many,TRBV7-6,ASSLAGATEAF
TRBJ2-3,.,.,TRBV4-3,ASSQGLGGAETQY
TRBJ2-7,.,many,TRBV6-2/TRBV6-3,ASSYGLTYEQY
TRBJ2-1,TRBD2,.,TRBV2,ASSSPLAGVYNEQF
TRBJ2-3,TRBD1,many,TRBV7-9,ASSSGQGATDTQY
TRBJ1-5,.,few,TRBV6-2/TRBV6-3,ASSYLEQPQH
TRBJ2-1,TRBD2,many,TRBV19,ASSSSSGSYNEQF
TRBJ1-4,TRBD1,many,TRBV20-1,SASGTVNEKLF
TRBJ2-7,.,many,TRBV12-3/TRBV12-4,ASSPSDAYEQY
TRBJ1-5,.,many,TRBV7-9,ASSFSQGSSNQPQH
TRBJ2-7,.,many,TRBV7-9,ASSPNPYEQY
TRBJ2-1,.,few,TRBV29-1,SSPTGYYNEQF
TRBJ2-5,TRBD1,.,TRBV20-1,SARDLDRQGKGETQY
TRBJ2-5,TRBD1,.,TRBV28,AGSPDREGETQY
TRBJ2-5,TRBD2,.,TRBV12-3/TRBV12-4,ASSPHSGPTQETQY
TRBJ2-3,.,few,TRBV13,ASSSLSKADTQY
TRBJ2-5,.,few,TRBV19,ACSSTGYETQY
TRBJ2-1,.,.,TRBV9,ASSVGVEQF
TRBJ2-7,.,many,TRBV5-1,ASSLVGPTGSSYEQY
TRBJ1-5,.,.,TRBV4-1,ASSQDRIGVGNQPQH
TRBJ2-7,.,few,TRBV19,ASSISGFYEQY
TRBJ1-2,.,.,TRBV14,ASSQDPRGDHLYGYT